This T cell receptor (beta chain) was captured in a study of CD8 T cells in ankylosing spondylitis (TCRdb year 2017). Describing the broader study: To find TCR variants linked to disease, the study profiled T cell receptor beta repertoires in ankylosing spondylitis patients and healthy donors. The full study cohort was made up of approximately 27 ankylosing spondylitis patients and some 100 healthy donors. Peripheral blood samples were taken, and synovial fluid was additionally collected from ankylosing spondylitis patients.

There are a few counts of this clonotype. Which antigen it targets is not known. One base away there is no much larger clone; base qualities are not given. V drops 2 bases and J drops 4 bases, leaving 18 bases in between. The CDR3 runs 16 amino acids, cysteine and phenylalanine included. Only CDR3 DNA remains: 48 bases, in frame from the first base. CDR1 and CDR2 are read off the germline V gene as SGHVS and FQNEAQ. The run used an Illumina HiSeq 2500. TCR beta libraries were prepared by quantitative 5'-RACE with molecular barcodes. The paper's processing steps were these. A new computational method, built on a probabilistic model of VDJ rearrangement, was used to identify disease-linked TCR variants. TCRdb handled the public reads itself, with Q25 trimming in fastp and clone calling in MiXCR, and kept productive beta chains. Every CDR3 protein is listed once, alongside the most common genes and DNA of its rows. The V and J calls were determined by TCRdb, not by the authors. This sample comprises approximately 550,000 distinct CDR3 sequences, approximately 12% of them detected only once. In total, the top ten clones hold under 7.5% of the sample.

Study-wide conclusions, independent of this receptor: The disease-linked clones showed a CD8+ phenotype and occurred at relatively low frequencies in peripheral blood. Some of the motif variants had been reported before in the synovial fluid and blood of reactive arthritis patients, a finding that suggests common disease-initiation mechanisms. The disease-linked clones were reported to be significantly enriched in matched synovial fluid samples from ankylosing spondylitis patients. Blood from ankylosing spondylitis patients appeared to be characterized by a TCR beta motif composed of roughly eight highly homologous amino acid variants.

The rearranged chain carries TRBV7-8 and TRBJ2-7; the D segment cannot be called with confidence. Sequencing input: blood, either unsorted or a sorted T cell fraction (not recorded which). The sequence was obtained from a male donor with ankylosing spondylitis. The DNA sequence follows: TGTGCCAGCAGCTTAAAGGGAAGCAGCCGCGTTTACGAGCAGTACTTC. This yields the protein CASSLKGSSRVYEQYF.